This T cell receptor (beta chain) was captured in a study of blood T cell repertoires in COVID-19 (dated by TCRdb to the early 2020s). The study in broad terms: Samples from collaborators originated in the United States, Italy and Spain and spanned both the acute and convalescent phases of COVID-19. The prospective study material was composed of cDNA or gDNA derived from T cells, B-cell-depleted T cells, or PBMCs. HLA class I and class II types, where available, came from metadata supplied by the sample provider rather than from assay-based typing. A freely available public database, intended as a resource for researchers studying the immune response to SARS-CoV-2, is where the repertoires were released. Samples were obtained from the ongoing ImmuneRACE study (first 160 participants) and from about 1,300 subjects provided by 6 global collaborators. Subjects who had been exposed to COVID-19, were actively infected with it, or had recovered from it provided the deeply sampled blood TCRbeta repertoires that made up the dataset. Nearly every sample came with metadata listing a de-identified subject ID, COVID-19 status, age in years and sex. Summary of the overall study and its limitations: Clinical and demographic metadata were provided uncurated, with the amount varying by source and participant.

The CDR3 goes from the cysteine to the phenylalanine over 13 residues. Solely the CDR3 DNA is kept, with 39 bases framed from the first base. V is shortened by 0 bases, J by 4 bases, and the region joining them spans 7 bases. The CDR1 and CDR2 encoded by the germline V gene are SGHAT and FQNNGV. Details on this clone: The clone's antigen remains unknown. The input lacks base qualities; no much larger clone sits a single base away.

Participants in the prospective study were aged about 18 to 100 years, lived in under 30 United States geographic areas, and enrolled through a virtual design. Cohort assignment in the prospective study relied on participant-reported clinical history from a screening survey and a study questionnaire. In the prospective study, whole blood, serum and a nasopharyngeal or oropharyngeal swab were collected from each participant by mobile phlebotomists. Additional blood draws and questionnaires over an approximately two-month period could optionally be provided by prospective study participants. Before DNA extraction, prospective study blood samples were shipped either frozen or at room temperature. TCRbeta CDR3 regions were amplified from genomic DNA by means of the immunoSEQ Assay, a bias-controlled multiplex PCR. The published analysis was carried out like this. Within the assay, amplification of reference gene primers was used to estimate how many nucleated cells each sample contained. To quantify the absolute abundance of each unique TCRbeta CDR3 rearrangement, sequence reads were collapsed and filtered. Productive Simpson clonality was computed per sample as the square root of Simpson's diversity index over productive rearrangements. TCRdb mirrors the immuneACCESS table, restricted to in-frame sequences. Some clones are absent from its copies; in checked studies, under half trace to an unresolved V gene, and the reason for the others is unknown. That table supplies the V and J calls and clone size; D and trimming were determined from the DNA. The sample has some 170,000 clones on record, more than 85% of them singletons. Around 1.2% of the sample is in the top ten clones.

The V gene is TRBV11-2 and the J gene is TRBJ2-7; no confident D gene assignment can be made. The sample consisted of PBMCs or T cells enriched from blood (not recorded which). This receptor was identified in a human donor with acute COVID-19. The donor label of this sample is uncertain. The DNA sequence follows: TGTGCCAGCAGCTTAGATCCCCGGTACGAGCAGTACTTC. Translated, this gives CASSLDPRYEQYF.